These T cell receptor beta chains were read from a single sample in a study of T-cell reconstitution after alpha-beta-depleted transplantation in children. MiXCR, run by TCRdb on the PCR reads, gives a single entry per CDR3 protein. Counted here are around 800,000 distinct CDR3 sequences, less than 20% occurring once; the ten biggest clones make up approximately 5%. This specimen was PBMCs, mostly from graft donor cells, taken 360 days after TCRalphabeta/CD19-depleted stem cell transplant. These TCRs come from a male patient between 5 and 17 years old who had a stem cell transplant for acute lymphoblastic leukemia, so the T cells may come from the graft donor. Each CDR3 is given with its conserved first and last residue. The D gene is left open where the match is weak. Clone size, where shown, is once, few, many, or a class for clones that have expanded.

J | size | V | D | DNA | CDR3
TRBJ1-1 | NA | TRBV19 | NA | TGTGCCAGTAGTCTCCACTCTCGACAGAGGAGGACTGAAGCTTTCTTT | CASSLHSRQRRTEAFF
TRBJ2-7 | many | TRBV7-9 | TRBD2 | TGTGCCAGCAGCGCGAAGCGGGAGCTCAGGGAGCAGTACTTC | CASSAKRELREQYF
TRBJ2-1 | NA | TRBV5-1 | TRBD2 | TGCGCCAGCAGCTTGAGCCTAGCGGGAATCAATGAGCAGTTCTTC | CASSLSLAGINEQFF
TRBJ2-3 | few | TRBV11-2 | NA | TGTGCCAGCAGCTCCAGGGTAGGGGGGACTGATACGCAGTATTTT | CASSSRVGGTDTQYF
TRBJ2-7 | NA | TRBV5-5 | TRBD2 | TGTGCCAGCAGCTCACACCCTAGCGGGAGAAGCTCCTACGAGCAGTACTTC | CASSSHPSGRSSYEQYF
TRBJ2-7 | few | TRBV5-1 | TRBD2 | TGCGCCAGCAGCTTACTAGCGGGAGACTCCTCCGAGCAGTACTTC | CASSLLAGDSSEQYF
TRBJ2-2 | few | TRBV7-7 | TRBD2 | TGTGCCAGCAGCTCGGGAGGGGGGATAAACACCGGGGAGCTGTTTTTT | CASSSGGGINTGELFF
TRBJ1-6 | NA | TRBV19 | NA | TGTGCCAGTAGTTCCCTGGGACGATCGAATAATTCACCCCTCCACTTT | CASSSLGRSNNSPLHF
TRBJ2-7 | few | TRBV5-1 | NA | TGCGCCAGCAGCAGGGGGACGGTATCGGCCTACGAGCAGTACTTC | CASSRGTVSAYEQYF
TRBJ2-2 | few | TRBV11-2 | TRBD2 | TGTGCCAGCAGACCTCCGGGACTAGCGTTCACCGGGGAGCTGTTTTTT | CASRPPGLAFTGELFF
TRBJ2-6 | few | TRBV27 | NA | TGTGCCAGCAGTTTAACGGGTCGTCTGGCCAACGTCCTGACTTTC | CASSLTGRLANVLTF
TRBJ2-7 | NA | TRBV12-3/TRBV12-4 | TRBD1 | TGTGCCAGCAGTTTTATGGGACAGGGGGGCGACGAGCAGTACTTC | CASSFMGQGGDEQYF
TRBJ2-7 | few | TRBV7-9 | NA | TGTGCCAGCAGCTTATTCCTAGCCGAGCAGTACTTC | CASSLFLAEQYF
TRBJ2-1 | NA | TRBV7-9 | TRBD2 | TGTGCCAGCAGCCACGGACTAGCGGGAGTCTACGATGAGCAGTTCTTC | CASSHGLAGVYDEQFF
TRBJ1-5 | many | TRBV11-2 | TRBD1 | TGTGCCAGCAGCCGGACAGGGTTACGGCAGCCCCAGCATTTT | CASSRTGLRQPQHF
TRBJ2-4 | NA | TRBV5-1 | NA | TGCGCCAGCAGCTTGGTCGGCGACATTCAGTACTTC | CASSLVGDIQYF
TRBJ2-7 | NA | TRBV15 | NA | TGTGCCACCAGCAGAGCCCGAGGATCTAACTACGAGCAGTACTTC | CATSRARGSNYEQYF
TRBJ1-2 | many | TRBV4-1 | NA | TGCGCCAGCAGCCCTCGACCCCACAGGACTGATAACTATGGCTACACCTTC | CASSPRPHRTDNYGYTF
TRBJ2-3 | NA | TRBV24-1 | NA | TGTGCCACCAGTGATTTACGCGGGATGGGCACAGATACGCAGTATTTT | CATSDLRGMGTDTQYF
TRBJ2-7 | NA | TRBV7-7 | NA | TGTGCCAGCAGCATTGCTAGCGATCCACCGGAAAGCTACGAGCAGTACTTC | CASSIASDPPESYEQYF
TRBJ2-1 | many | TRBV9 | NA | TGTGCCAGCAACTCAGGGGCTGTCTCCTACAATGAGCAGTTCTTC | CASNSGAVSYNEQFF
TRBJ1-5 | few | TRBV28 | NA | TGTGCCAGCAGCCCGGGACTCCTGGGGGTGCAGCGCGGTCAGCCCCAGCATTTT | CASSPGLLGVQRGQPQHF
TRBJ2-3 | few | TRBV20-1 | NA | TGCAGTCCCAGCTTAGGGGGGAGGGATACGCAGTATTTT | CSPSLGGRDTQYF
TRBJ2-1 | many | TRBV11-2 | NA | TGTGCCAGCAGCTTTTCCCTCGGCAATGAGCAGTTCTTC | CASSFSLGNEQFF
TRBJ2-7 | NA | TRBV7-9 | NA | TGTGCCAGCAGGTATGATCTCTTCTACGAGCAGTACTTC | CASRYDLFYEQYF
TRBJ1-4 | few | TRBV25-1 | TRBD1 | TGTGCCAGCAGTGAATGGAAAGGGGGCGTTGAAAAACTGTTTTTT | CASSEWKGGVEKLFF
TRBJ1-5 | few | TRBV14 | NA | TGTGCCAGCAGCCCGGTTAGCAATCAGCCCCAGCATTTT | CASSPVSNQPQHF
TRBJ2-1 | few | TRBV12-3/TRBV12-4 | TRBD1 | TGTGCCAGCAGTCCGACAGGGGGTGAGTCCTACAATGAGCAGTTCTTC | CASSPTGGESYNEQFF
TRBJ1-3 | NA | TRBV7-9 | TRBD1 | TGTGCCAGCAGCGGGACAGGGTTGGGAAACACCATATATTTT | CASSGTGLGNTIYF
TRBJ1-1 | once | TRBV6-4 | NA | TGTGCCAGCAGTGCAAGTGGGGCCGTAGCTTTCTTT | CASSASGAVAFF
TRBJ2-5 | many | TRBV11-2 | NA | TGTGCCAGCAGCACCCCGGTGGTGGCCGAGAGGAGTGAGACCCAGTACTTC | CASSTPVVAERSETQYF
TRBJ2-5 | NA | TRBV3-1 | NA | TGTGCCAGCAGCCCCCTAATGTGGATGGAAGAGACCCAGTACTTC | CASSPLMWMEETQYF
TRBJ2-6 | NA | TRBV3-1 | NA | TGTGCCAGCAGCCAAGGACAGCTAAGGAATTCTGGGGCCAACGTCCTGACTTTC | CASSQGQLRNSGANVLTF
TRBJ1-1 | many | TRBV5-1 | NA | TGCGCCAGCTCGTTCGAGGGGGGCACTGAAGCTTTCTTT | CASSFEGGTEAFF
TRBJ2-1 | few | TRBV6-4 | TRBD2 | TGTGCCAGCAGTTCCCCAAGGACTAGCGGGAGTTCTAATGAGCAGTTCTTC | CASSSPRTSGSSNEQFF
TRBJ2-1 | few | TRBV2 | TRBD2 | TGTGCCAGCATAAGGACTAGCGGGAGGGCGAGGAATGAGCAGTTCTTC | CASIRTSGRARNEQFF
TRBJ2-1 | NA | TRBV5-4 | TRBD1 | TGTGCCAGCAGCCTCGGGACAGATCGCTACAATGAGCAGTTCTTC | CASSLGTDRYNEQFF
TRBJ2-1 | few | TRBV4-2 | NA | TGTGCCAGCAGCCAAGATGGAGGGGGTGCCCGCGTCTCAATCTACAATGAGCAGTTCTTC | CASSQDGGGARVSIYNEQFF
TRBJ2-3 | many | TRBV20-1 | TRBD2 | TGCAGTGCCATCAGAGGGGGACTAGCGGAGAAGAAAGATACGCAGTATTTT | CSAIRGGLAEKKDTQYF
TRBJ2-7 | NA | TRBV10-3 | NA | TGTGCCATCAGTAATCCCGACCATTTGGGGCTTAGCTCCTACGAGCAGTACTTC | CAISNPDHLGLSSYEQYF
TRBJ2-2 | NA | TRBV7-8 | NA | TGTGCCAGCAGCTTCTTAACCACTACCGGGGAGCTGTTTTTT | CASSFLTTTGELFF
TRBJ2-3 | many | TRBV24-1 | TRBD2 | TGTGCCACCAGTGATGGCGGTAGCGGGAGCACAGATACGCAGTATTTT | CATSDGGSGSTDTQYF